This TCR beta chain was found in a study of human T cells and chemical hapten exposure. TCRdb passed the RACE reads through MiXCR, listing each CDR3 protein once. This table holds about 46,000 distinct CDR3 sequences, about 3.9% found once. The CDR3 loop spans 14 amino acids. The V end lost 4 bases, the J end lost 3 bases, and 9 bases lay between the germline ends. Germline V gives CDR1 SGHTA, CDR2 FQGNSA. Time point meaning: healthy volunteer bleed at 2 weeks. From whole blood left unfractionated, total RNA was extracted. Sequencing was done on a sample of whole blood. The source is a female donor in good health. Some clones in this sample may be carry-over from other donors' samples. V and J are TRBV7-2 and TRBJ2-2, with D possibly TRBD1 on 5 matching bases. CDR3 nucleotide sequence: TGTGCCAGCAGCTGGGTAGGGGACACCGGGGAGCTGTTTTTT. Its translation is CASSWVGDTGELFF. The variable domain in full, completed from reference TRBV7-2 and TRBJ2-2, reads GAGVSQSPSNKVTEKGKDVELRCDPISGHTALYWYRQSLGQGLEFLIYFQGNSAPDKSGLPSDRFSAERTGGSVSTLTIQRTQQEDSAVYLCASSWVGDTGELFFGEGSRLTVL.